This T cell receptor (beta chain) was profiled in a study of blood T cell repertoires in COVID-19. Sequenced by immunoSEQ multiplex PCR; TCRdb stores in-frame clones only, minus some. The table has roughly 88,000 clones, around three quarters seen once. This CDR3 has 15 amino acids. The ends were cut back, 5 bases at V and 4 bases at J, with 17 bases in the middle. From germline, CDR1 is MDHEN and CDR2 SYDVKM. This clone has more than one count but fewer than ten. The sequence was obtained from a woman aged 60-75 years in a cohort sampled during active or convalescent COVID-19. The V call is TRBV28, the J call TRBJ1-1; D perhaps matches TRBD1 (6 bases). Specimen: peripheral blood. Written as DNA, the CDR3 is TGTGCCAGCAGTGGAATGGCCGGGGGGCGCACTGAAGCTTTCTTT. Translated: CASSGMAGGRTEAFF.